Shown below are 6 T cell receptor beta chains from a single sample sequenced in a study of T cell responses to AZD1222 COVID-19 vaccine. The method was immunoSEQ multiplex PCR; TCRdb's version includes in-frame clones alone and lacks a portion of them. The sample has some 150,000 clones, 85% to 95% seen once. This specimen consisted of peripheral blood, obtained on day 0 of AZD1222 vaccination. Receptors were obtained from an adult in good health.

V and J are TRBV29-1 and TRBJ1-2; no clear D gene. Germline V CDR1 and CDR2: SQVTM, ANQGSEA. The CDR3 is made up of 13 amino acids. V lost 3 bases and J 2 bases, leaving 10 bases between the germline ends. As DNA, the CDR3 is TGCAGCGTTGAGGGCAGCCGAAACTATGGCTACACCTTC. It translates to CSVEGSRNYGYTF.

The chain recombines TRBV5-1 with TRBJ1-2, with D possibly matching TRBD1 (5 bases). V was pared by 2 bases and J by 5 bases, with 16 bases between. Germline V lookup: CDR1 SGHRS, CDR2 YFSETQ. CDR3 length: 15 residues. CDR3 protein: CASSLGTGTYYGYTF. CDR3 DNA sequence: TGCGCCAGCAGCTTAGGAACCGGGACTTATTATGGCTACACCTTC.

CDR3 amino acids: CASSFPNQPQHF. CDR3 sequence (DNA): TGTGCCAGCAGTTTCCCAAATCAGCCCCAGCATTTT. V and J are TRBV27 and TRBJ1-5; D not resolved. V lost 3 bases, J lost 4 bases, and 4 bases lay in between. The germline V gene encodes CDR1 MNHEY and CDR2 SMNVEV (reference sequence). This CDR3 is built from 12 residues.

This CDR3 is CASSLEGNAEAFF. CDR3 sequence (DNA): TGTGCCAGCAGCTTAGAGGGCAATGCTGAAGCTTTCTTT. This chain links TRBV11-2 with TRBJ1-1; D not certain. Trimming took off 0 bases at V and 6 bases at J, with 8 bases between the two ends. CDR3 length: 13 amino acids. The V gene's germline CDR1 is SGHAT and CDR2 FQNNGV.

This clone was counted a single time. The chain recombines TRBV12-3 or TRBV12-4 with TRBJ1-6; D is unclear. This CDR3 is 13 amino acids long. V gave up 3 bases and J gave up 11 bases, with 11 bases separating them. The CDR3 reads CASSFRPGAPLHF. DNA for the CDR3: TGTGCCAGCAGTTTTCGCCCTGGGGCACCCCTCCACTTT.

This clone was detected once. The chain has TRBV9 and TRBJ2-7, with a tentative D call TRBD1 (6 bases). The length of the CDR3 is 15 residues. Germline V gene sequence: CDR1 SGDLS, CDR2 YYNGEE. V was cut by 5 bases and J by 3 bases, with 18 bases left in between. The CDR3, as DNA: TGTGCCAGCAGTTTCCGGGACACCTCCATCTACGAGCAGTACTTC. Its translation: CASSFRDTSIYEQYF.